Listed here are 27 T cell receptor beta chains from one sample, sequenced in a study of CD8 T cells in Susac syndrome. Random hexamers were used to reverse transcribe about 0.5 to 1 ug of RNA. TCRdb re-derived calls from the immunoSEQ multiplex PCR reads in MiXCR, one entry per CDR3 protein. The sample consists of over 140,000 distinct CDR3 sequences, approximately 95% of them appearing once. Sequenced input: CD4+ T cells from PBMCs. All receptors come from a human donor with Susac syndrome.

The rearrangement links TRBV4-2 to TRBJ1-1; possibly TRBD1 for D (5 bases). V lost 3 bases to trimming and J lost 2 bases, with 19 bases between them. Germline V gene sequence: CDR1 LGHNA, CDR2 YNFKEQ. This CDR3 has 17 residues. In DNA, the CDR3 is TGTGCCAGCAGCCACCCCTCGGAAGGGGCCGGCAACACTGAAGCTTTCTTT. Residues: CASSHPSEGAGNTEAFF.

The chain combines TRBV3-1 with TRBJ1-5; TRBD1 might be the D (6 bases). CDR3 length equals 16 residues. Germline CDR1 reads LGHDT; CDR2 reads YNNKEL (reference sequence). V gave up 3 bases and J gave up 5 bases, with 17 bases separating them. This chain's CDR3 is CASSHAGGSLHQPQHF. DNA for the CDR3: TGTGCCAGCAGCCACGCTGGGGGCAGCCTGCATCAGCCCCAGCATTTT.

DNA for the CDR3: TGTGCCAGCAGTCAACCCGCCTTACAGGGGGAGTCCTACGAGCAGTACTTC. It translates to CASSQPALQGESYEQYF. The genes are TRBV12-3 or TRBV12-4 and TRBJ2-7; TRBD1 aligns across 8 bases. The CDR3 runs 17 residues. Losses at the gene ends were 5 bases for V and 1 base for J; bases not matched to a gene: 13.

The chain couples TRBV4-1 to TRBJ1-6; D not certain. V shed 0 bases and J shed 6 bases, with 9 bases lying between them. The length of the CDR3 is 15 residues. Per the germline V gene, CDR1 is MGHRA and CDR2 is YSYEKL. This CDR3 is CASSQDRGGNSPLHF. In nucleotides, the CDR3 is TGCGCCAGCAGCCAAGATCGCGGCGGTAATTCACCCCTCCACTTT.

This chain connects TRBV20-1 to TRBJ2-7; tentatively, D is TRBD1 or TRBD2 (5 bases each). Germline CDR1 is DFQATT and CDR2 is SNEGSKA (reference sequence). Trimming took off 2 bases at V and 2 bases at J, with 22 bases between the two ends. There are 17 residues in the CDR3. The CDR3, as DNA: TGCAGTGCTAGACGGGACCCTCCGTATTCGTATACCTACGAGCAGTACTTC. Translation gives CSARRDPPYSYTYEQYF.

J is TRBJ2-7 and V is TRBV20-1; 11 bases are a match to TRBD1. Trimming removed 5 bases from V and 7 bases from J; junction bases left unmatched: 16. Germline CDR1 and CDR2: DFQATT and SNEGSKA (reference sequence). This CDR3 has 16 amino acids. CDR3 sequence reads: CSALSAGQGAIREQYF. For the CDR3, the DNA is TGCAGTGCTCTTAGCGCCGGACAGGGGGCAATTAGGGAGCAGTACTTC.

This clonotype has a single count. This sequence joins TRBV9 and TRBJ2-1, with TRBD2 as a possible D gene (5 bases). The ends were cut back, 0 bases at V and 12 bases at J, with 13 bases in the middle. Germline V gives CDR1 SGDLS, CDR2 YYNGEE. The CDR3 is 13 amino acids. CDR3 DNA: TGTGCCAGCAGCGTAGCTAGTCTAGCCCCGCAGTTCTTC. Protein: CASSVASLAPQFF.

The rearrangement joins TRBV6-5 to TRBJ2-5; 8 bases align to TRBD1. The CDR3 length is 15 residues. Germline assignment: CDR1 MNHEY and CDR2 SVGAGI. The V and J ends lost 5 bases and 4 bases, in that order; junction bases with no gene match: 9. The CDR3 protein is CASSRVRTGRETQYF. CDR3 bases: TGTGCCAGCAGTAGGGTCCGGACAGGGAGAGAGACCCAGTACTTC.

The chain uses TRBV4-3 and TRBJ2-2; D is unclear. Germline V lookup: CDR1 LGHNA, CDR2 YSLEER. V was shortened by 0 bases and J by 1 base, with 9 bases between the two germline ends. This CDR3 spans 16 amino acids. The DNA for the CDR3 is TGCGCCAGCAGCCAAGAAGTACAGAAGAACACCGGGGAGCTGTTTTTT. This translates into CASSQEVQKNTGELFF.

This sequence joins TRBV2 and TRBJ2-3; no reliable D call. The CDR3 has 11 residues. The germline V and J ends were trimmed by 9 bases and 4 bases, with 8 bases remaining between them. Germline V lookup: CDR1 SNHLY, CDR2 FYNNEI. CDR3 DNA sequence: TGTGCCAGTCGAATGGCAGATACGCAGTATTTT. It yields the protein CASRMADTQYF.

This clonotype is a singleton in its sample. The chain is built from TRBV20-1 and TRBJ2-2, with 7 bases matching TRBD1. The CDR3 totals 15 residues. The V and J ends lost 6 bases and 2 bases, in that order; junction bases with no gene match: 9. From germline, CDR1 is DFQATT and CDR2 SNEGSKA (reference sequence). The DNA of the CDR3 is TGCAGTGCCATCGCAGGGGGAACCAACACCGGGGAGCTGTTTTTT. Translating gives CSAIAGGTNTGELFF.

A single count supports this clonotype. The V and J genes are TRBV28 and TRBJ1-2, with a weak D call TRBD1 (5 bases). V shed 4 bases and J shed 8 bases, with 11 bases lying between them. CDR3 length: 12 residues. CDR1 and CDR2 (germline): MDHEN, SYDVKM. The CDR3 here is CASSSAGGGYTF. The CDR3 bases are TGTGCCAGCAGTTCGGCGGGGGGAGGCTACACCTTC.

The genes are TRBV3-1 and TRBJ1-1, with TRBD1 as a possible D gene (5 bases). This CDR3 region has 15 residues. V lost 1 base to trimming and J lost 4 bases, with 13 bases between them. Per germline, CDR1 LGHDT and CDR2 YNNKEL (reference sequence). The CDR3 protein is CASSQVLRGATEAFF. The CDR3 DNA sequence: TGTGCCAGCAGCCAAGTTTTGAGAGGGGCCACTGAAGCTTTCTTT.

J is TRBJ2-7 and V is TRBV5-1, with D tentatively TRBD1 (6 bases). CDR1 is SGHRS, CDR2 YFSETQ, per germline. V was trimmed by 2 bases and J by 3 bases, leaving 12 bases between them. There are 14 residues in the CDR3. CDR3 sequence reads: CASSLDGQNYEQYF. The CDR3 DNA follows: TGCGCCAGCAGCTTAGACGGACAGAACTACGAGCAGTACTTC.

V is TRBV20-1 and J is TRBJ1-5; D is unclear. V shed 1 base and J shed 7 bases, with 5 bases lying between them. The CDR3 contains 11 residues. Germline CDR1 reads DFQATT; CDR2 reads SNEGSKA (reference sequence). As DNA, the CDR3 is TGCAGTGCTAGAGTAGGGCAGCCCCAGCATTTT. As protein: CSARVGQPQHF.

The genes are TRBV7-2 and TRBJ2-5; TRBD2 agrees at 10 bases. Looked up from germline, CDR1 is SGHTA and CDR2 is FQGNSA. V was clipped by 6 bases and J by 5 bases; unmatched bases: 9. The CDR3 extends over 15 amino acids. In nucleotides, the CDR3 is TGTGCCAGCAGGAATCAAGCGGGAGGGCGGGAGACCCAGTACTTC. Protein sequence: CASRNQAGGRETQYF.

The rearrangement uses TRBV20-1 and TRBJ1-1, with D unresolved. CDR1 and CDR2 from the germline V gene are DFQATT and SNEGSKA (reference sequence). Between the trimmed V and J ends, which lost 5 bases and 0 bases, there was a span of 7 bases. The CDR3 is 12 residues long. The CDR3 loop reads CSAPEMNTEAFF. CDR3 DNA sequence: TGCAGTGCTCCGGAGATGAACACTGAAGCTTTCTTT.

The chain links TRBV9 to TRBJ2-2; D not resolved. The germline CDR1 and CDR2 sequences are SGDLS and YYNGEE. The CDR3 loop spans 17 amino acids. Trimming took off 1 base at V and 2 bases at J, with 15 bases between the two ends. The CDR3 coding sequence is TGTGCCAGCAGCGTAAAGAGCCGAGCGCGCAACACCGGGGAGCTGTTTTTT. It specifies CASSVKSRARNTGELFF.

The chain uses TRBV28 and TRBJ2-1; tentatively, D is TRBD2 (6 bases). V was cut by 8 bases and J by 9 bases, with 20 bases left in between. The CDR3 consists of 14 residues. Germline V CDR1 and CDR2: MDHEN, SYDVKM. The CDR3 DNA sequence: TGTGCCAGCTCAACCGGGACTTGGGGCGGTGAGCAGTTCTTC. Its translation: CASSTGTWGGEQFF.

The V call is TRBV5-1, the J call TRBJ1-1, with a weak D call TRBD1 (6 bases). The CDR3 covers 16 residues. Trimming cost V 2 bases and J 2 bases, with 16 bases left between them. Germline-derived CDR1 and CDR2 are SGHRS and YFSETQ. CDR3 protein: CASSLWGGQGNTEAFF. The CDR3 DNA follows: TGCGCCAGCAGCTTATGGGGGGGGCAGGGCAACACTGAAGCTTTCTTT.

The chain employs TRBV12-5 and TRBJ2-1; 7 bases agree with TRBD2. The trim removed 6 bases at V and 2 bases at J, leaving 13 bases unmatched. The CDR3 contains 17 residues. Looked up from germline, CDR1 is LGHNT and CDR2 is FRNRAP. For the CDR3, the DNA is TGTGCTAGTGGGTCCCTCGGGGGGTTGCGTACCTACAATGAGCAGTTCTTC. Amino acids: CASGSLGGLRTYNEQFF.

CDR3 in DNA: TGTGCCAGCAGCTTACAGGGGGTAGGCTACACCTTC. Translation: CASSLQGVGYTF. The V and J genes are TRBV7-9 and TRBJ1-2; 7 bases agree with TRBD1. The CDR3 has 12 amino acids. Germline V gene sequence: CDR1 SEHNR, CDR2 FQNEAQ (reference sequence). The junction had 2 bases not matched to a gene; V was cut back by 2 bases and J by 8 bases.

The rearrangement joins TRBV7-9 to TRBJ2-6; unclear D gene. V was shortened by 6 bases and J by 0 bases, with 9 bases between the two germline ends. The germline CDR1 and CDR2 sequences are SEHNR and FQNEAQ (reference sequence). The CDR3 is 15 residues long. CDR3 sequence (DNA): TGTGCCAGCAGTCGGGTTCCCTCTGGGGCCAACGTCCTGACTTTC. This translates into CASSRVPSGANVLTF.

The V gene is TRBV20-1, the J gene TRBJ2-3; D may be TRBD1 or TRBD2 (5 bases each). This CDR3 has 15 amino acids. Germline CDR1 is DFQATT and CDR2 is SNEGSKA (reference sequence). V lost 2 bases to trimming and J lost 1 base, with 13 bases between them. Here the CDR3 reads CSARNGARGTDTQYF. The CDR3 DNA is TGCAGTGCTAGAAACGGGGCGCGGGGCACAGATACGCAGTATTTT.

This clonotype appeared once. The chain carries TRBV10-3 and TRBJ1-1; perhaps TRBD1 as D (6 bases). The CDR3 extends over 12 amino acids. V lost 2 bases and J 11 bases, leaving 12 bases between the germline ends. Per germline, CDR1 ENHRY and CDR2 SYGVKD. For the CDR3, the DNA is TGTGCCATCAGTGAGACCGGGGGCGCGGCTTTCTTT. Amino acid sequence: CAISETGGAAFF.

This chain's CDR3 is CSARGRGQGMLGKYF. The CDR3 DNA reads TGCAGTGCTAGAGGAAGAGGACAGGGGATGTTAGGGAAGTACTTC. The V gene is TRBV20-1, the J gene TRBJ2-7, with 9 positions matching TRBD1. V shed 1 base and J 11 bases; nucleotides not matched to a gene: 15. Looked up from germline, CDR1 is DFQATT and CDR2 is SNEGSKA (reference sequence). This CDR3 has 15 amino acids.

The V gene is TRBV9, the J gene TRBJ2-3; 7 bases agree with TRBD2. The germline CDR1 and CDR2 sequences are SGDLS and YYNGEE. V lost 8 bases and J lost 4; bases outside the gene matches: 10. The CDR3 covers 14 residues. The CDR3 nucleotides read TGTGCCAGTAGCCGCGGGAGATCTGCAGATACGCAGTATTTT. This sequence encodes CASSRGRSADTQYF. The complete variable domain, with remaining parts taken from reference TRBV9 and TRBJ2-3, reads DSGVTQTPKHLITATGQRVTLRCSPRSGDLSVYWYQQSLDQGLQFLIQYYNGEERAKGNILERFSAQQFPDLHSELNLSSLELGDSALYFCASSRGRSADTQYFGPGTRLTVL.